The 24 T cell receptor beta chains reported below all come from one sample, sequenced in a study of T cells in Graves' hyperthyroidism and ophthalmopathy (dated by TCRdb to about 2019). Library generation was performed with multiplex PCR. TCRdb shows the sequencer as Illumina HiSeq 2000. TCR beta CDR3 regions were amplified from RNA transcripts. The TCR CDR3 was subjected to a first round of RT-PCR using the HTBI primer set and the Qiagen OneStep RT-PCR kit. Using fastp trimming at Q25 and MiXCR clonotype assembly, TCRdb reanalyzed the public sequencing data and kept in-frame beta chains. Each CDR3 protein appears once, grouped with its most common genes and DNA. The sample data list under 250,000 distinct CDR3 sequences, and approximately 23% of these were observed just once. The ten largest clones add up to 35% of the sample. The sequenced sample consisted of blood. These receptors originate from a middle-aged woman with Graves' ophthalmopathy.

This clonotype was found many times. The V and J genes are TRBV29-1 and TRBJ2-7, with D maybe TRBD1 (6 bases). V shed 7 bases and J shed 2 bases, with 18 bases lying between them. Germline-derived CDR1 and CDR2 are SQVTM and ANQGSEA. This CDR3 comprises 14 residues. The CDR3 reads CSAQPGHLTYEQYF. The DNA for the CDR3 is TGCAGCGCACAACCGGGACACCTAACCTACGAGCAGTACTTC.

This clonotype was seen repeatedly, ten times or more. The chain employs TRBV19 and TRBJ1-5; D is ambiguous. CDR1 is LNHDA and CDR2 is SQIVND in the germline V gene (reference sequence). CDR3 length: 14 residues. V was shortened by 3 bases and J by 15 bases, with 21 bases between the two germline ends. The DNA for the CDR3 is TGTGCCAGTAGTATGACGATCTTCATGCGTTCCCGGCATTTT. Protein product: CASSMTIFMRSRHF.

J is TRBJ2-7 and V is TRBV6-1; D may be TRBD2 (5 bases). The CDR3 loop spans 13 amino acids. Looked up from germline, CDR1 is MNHNS and CDR2 is SASEGT. The V end lost 6 bases, the J end lost 1 base, and 10 bases lay between the germline ends. The DNA for the CDR3 is TGTGCCAGCAGCCTAGCATTGTCCTACGAGCAGTACTTC. Residues: CASSLALSYEQYF.

V usage is TRBV6-1 and J usage is TRBJ1-2; 7 bases are a match to TRBD1. Germline values: CDR1 MNHNS, CDR2 SASEGT. The CDR3 is 13 amino acids. V was pared by 5 bases and J by 7 bases, with 7 bases of the junction left unmatched. The CDR3: CASSRGAGGGYTF. CDR3 DNA sequence: TGTGCCAGCAGTCGCGGGGCAGGGGGTGGCTACACCTTC.

This clonotype was observed once. This rearrangement joins TRBV6-1 to TRBJ1-2, with unresolved D. The CDR3 is 11 amino acids. V lost 5 bases and J lost 7, with 8 bases in between. The germline V gene encodes CDR1 MNHNS and CDR2 SASEGT. The CDR3 sequence is CASSQSAGYTF. CDR3 in DNA: TGTGCCAGCAGTCAGAGCGCTGGCTACACCTTC.

This clonotype was seen a few times. This chain links TRBV6-5 with TRBJ2-7, with 7 bases aligning to TRBD2. The J call is uncertain, as TRBJ2-1 better fits the DNA end. The CDR3 has 16 amino acids. The germline V gene encodes CDR1 MNHEY and CDR2 SVGAGI. CDR3 nucleotides: TGTGCCAGCAGTTCCCGAGGCGGGGGAGGGACCTACGAGCAGTTCTTC. It yields the protein CASSSRGGGGTYEQFF.

In its sample, this clonotype was seen many times. The chain uses TRBV4-1 and TRBJ1-5; TRBD1 aligns across 7 bases. The length of the CDR3 is 16 residues. Germline V gives CDR1 MGHRA, CDR2 YSYEKL. The trim removed 1 base at V and 4 bases at J, leaving 7 bases unmatched. CDR3 nucleotides: TGCGCCAGCAGCCAAGGTCCCGGGACAGCAAATCAGCCCCAGCATTTT. This translates into CASSQGPGTANQPQHF.

This clonotype was counted at least ten times. The chain has TRBV6-5 and TRBJ2-7, with D unclear. The germline CDR1 and CDR2 sequences are MNHEY and SVGAGI. V was trimmed by 6 bases and J by 3 bases, leaving 15 bases between them. The length of the CDR3 is 14 residues. CDR3 coding DNA: TGTGCCAGCAGGGCCCCCCCGGCCTACTACGAGCAGTACTTC. Encoded protein: CASRAPPAYYEQYF.

This clonotype was detected ten times or more. CDR3 residues: CSAEVAGGSPYEQYF. The DNA for the CDR3 is TGCAGCGCGGAAGTAGCGGGAGGATCCCCCTACGAGCAGTACTTC. The genes are TRBV29-1 and TRBJ2-7; 10 bases line up with TRBD2. The CDR3 covers 15 residues. CDR1 and CDR2 from the germline V gene are SQVTM and ANQGSEA. V gave up 7 bases and J gave up 2 bases; unmatched junction bases: 11.

This clonotype was counted at least ten times. This CDR3 reads CASSHMAAGALQPQHF. The CDR3 bases are TGTGCCAGCAGTCATATGGCCGCCGGGGCCCTTCAGCCCCAGCATTTT. V gene TRBV12-3 or TRBV12-4 combines with J gene TRBJ1-5; the D gene is possibly TRBD1 (5 bases). This CDR3 contains 16 residues. Trimming took off 5 bases at V and 6 bases at J, with 20 bases between the two ends.

At least ten counts were recorded for this clonotype. J is TRBJ1-1 and V is TRBV12-3 or TRBV12-4; 11 positions match TRBD1. V shed 5 bases and J 4 bases; nucleotides not matched to a gene: 6. CDR3 length: 15 amino acids. The CDR3 here is CASSPDRGRTTEAFF. CDR3 in DNA: TGTGCCAGCAGTCCGGACAGGGGGCGGACCACTGAAGCTTTCTTT.

A word on this clonotype: A junction end diverges from the germline sequence, so it may reflect a read error. This rearrangement joins TRBV20-1 to TRBJ1-6, with D possibly matching TRBD1 (6 bases). This CDR3 has 16 amino acids. Germline CDR1 DFQATT, CDR2 SNEGSKA (reference sequence). In DNA form, the CDR3 reads TGCAGTGCCAACGGGGGGCCTACCTCCTATAATTCACCCCCCCACTTT. Its translation: CSANGGPTSYNSPPHF.

This clonotype was picked up many times. The chain joins TRBV14 to TRBJ2-6, with unresolved D. The CDR3 consists of 15 residues. V was cut by 4 bases and J by 0 bases, with 7 bases left in between. CDR1 SGHDN and CDR2 FVKESK come from the germline V gene. The CDR3 DNA sequence: TGTGCCAGCAGCCCCGACTTCTCTGGGGCCAACGTCCTGACTTTC. As protein: CASSPDFSGANVLTF.

The chain recombines TRBV12-3 or TRBV12-4 with TRBJ2-5; TRBD2 agrees at 9 bases. The V segment lost 1 base and the J segment 2 bases; nucleotides outside the gene matches: 2. The CDR3 runs to 15 residues. CDR3 bases: TGTGCCAGCAGTTTAGGCGGGAGGGCTCAAGAGACCCAGTACTTC. Its translation: CASSLGGRAQETQYF.

This clonotype was counted ten times or more. The chain is built from TRBV7-2 and TRBJ2-7; tentatively, D is TRBD2 (6 bases). CDR1 and CDR2 (germline): SGHTA, FQGNSA. This CDR3 contains 14 residues. V lost 4 bases and J 1 base, leaving 11 bases between the germline ends. CDR3 coding DNA: TGTGCCAGCAGCTCCCTGCGGGGTTCCTACGAGCAGTACTTC. Residues: CASSSLRGSYEQYF.

The chain links TRBV2 to TRBJ2-4, with no clear D. Germline V gives CDR1 SNHLY, CDR2 FYNNEI. Trimming pared 3 bases from V and 0 bases from J, leaving 6 bases between. The CDR3 is 14 residues long. CDR3 loop: CASSDRVAKNIQYF. The CDR3 DNA reads TGTGCCAGCAGTGACCGGGTAGCCAAAAACATTCAGTACTTC.

This clonotype occurred a few times. Being one base from a much bigger clone, this may be a read error. V and J are TRBV29-1 and TRBJ1-5; D not resolved. Trimming shortened V by 4 bases and J by 3 bases, and 7 bases separated the two germline ends. The germline CDR1 and CDR2 sequences are SQVTM and ANQGSEA. This CDR3 is built from 12 residues. The CDR3 sequence: CSVADDNQPQHF. In DNA form, the CDR3 reads TGCAGCGTTGCCGACGACAATCAGCCCCAGCATTTT.

Ten or more counts support this clonotype. The chain carries TRBV9 and TRBJ2-7; the D is unclear. V lost 0 bases, J lost 1 base, and 5 bases lay in between. Per germline, CDR1 SGDLS and CDR2 YYNGEE. CDR3 size: 13 residues. CDR3 in DNA: TGTGCCAGCAGCGTAGGACCTTCCTACGAGCAGTACTTC. The encoded protein is CASSVGPSYEQYF. Drawing the rest from reference TRBV9 and TRBJ2-7, the complete variable domain is DSGVTQTPKHLITATGQRVTLRCSPRSGDLSVYWYQQSLDQGLQFLIQYYNGEERAKGNILERFSAQQFPDLHSELNLSSLELGDSALYFCASSVGPSYEQYFGPGTRLTVT.

This sequence joins TRBV6-1 and TRBJ2-7, with TRBD1 matching over 10 bases. J was trimmed by 9 bases and V by 8 bases; bases with no gene match: 7. This CDR3 contains 12 residues. Germline CDR1 and CDR2: MNHNS and SASEGT. CDR3 DNA: TGTGCCAGCGTATTGACAGGGGGCGGGCAGTACTTC. Amino acid sequence: CASVLTGGGQYF.

With respect to this clonotype: A read error may be the cause here, since a much bigger clone is one base away. V and J are TRBV5-6 and TRBJ2-3, with D hard to call. Trimming pared 4 bases from V and 3 bases from J, leaving 3 bases between. The length of the CDR3 is 11 residues. Germline V gives CDR1 SGHDT, CDR2 YYEEEE. The CDR3 spells CASSQTDTQYF. As DNA, the CDR3 is TGTGCCAGCAGCCAGACAGATACGCAGTATTTT.

This clonotype appeared many times. J is TRBJ2-5 and V is TRBV5-1; 8 nucleotides match TRBD1. This CDR3 comprises 15 residues. Germline CDR1 reads SGHRS; CDR2 reads YFSETQ. The V segment lost 5 bases and the J segment 4 bases; nucleotides outside the gene matches: 10. The CDR3 DNA is TGCGCCAGCAGTGAAGGAACAGGGGGAGGAGAGACCCAGTACTTC. The encoded protein is CASSEGTGGGETQYF. The full variable domain, with the rest looked up from reference TRBV5-1 and TRBJ2-5, is KAGVTQTPRYLIKTRGQQVTLSCSPISGHRSVSWYQQTPGQGLQFLFEYFSETQRNKGNFPGRFSGRQFSNSRSEMNVSTLELGDSALYLCASSEGTGGGETQYFGPGTRLLVL.

This chain links TRBV20-1 with TRBJ1-1; 8 bases fit TRBD1. The germline V gene has CDR1 DFQATT and CDR2 SNEGSKA (reference sequence). The length of the CDR3 is 16 residues. V gave up 6 bases and J gave up 2 bases; unmatched junction bases: 14. CDR3 bases: TGCAGTGCCCCGAGGGAGGACAGGGTGCTTAACACTGAAGCTTTCTTT. Translation: CSAPREDRVLNTEAFF.

The chain employs TRBV6-2 or TRBV6-3 and TRBJ2-5, with 8 bases matching TRBD2. Losses at the gene ends were 6 bases for V and 2 bases for J; bases not matched to a gene: 11. CDR1 and CDR2 (germline): MNHEY, SVGEGT. This CDR3 is built from 16 residues. DNA for the CDR3: TGTGCCAGCAGGGACGAGCGGGGGCATCCTCAAGAGACCCAGTACTTC. It codes for CASRDERGHPQETQYF.

At least ten counts were recorded for this clonotype. This chain joins TRBV19 and TRBJ1-1; 7 bases match TRBD1. CDR1 and CDR2 (germline): LNHDA, SQIVND (reference sequence). The CDR3 totals 14 residues. The V gene end was trimmed by 7 bases and the J gene end by 1 base; junction bases not matched to a gene: 6. The CDR3 loop is CASTMGQSNTEAFF. In DNA, the CDR3 is TGTGCCAGTACCATGGGACAGTCGAACACTGAAGCTTTCTTT.